The clone carrying this T cell receptor beta chain has a single count. As yet, its antigen is unknown. The data stem from a study of cytomegalovirus exposure and HLA in healthy donors. As for the study in general: Genotyping of under 500 donors showed that over 65% belonged to the Caucasian-associated ancestry cluster. Study-wide findings and caveats: In a later analysis, DRB1 alleles had the most associated TCRs; HLA-C alleles the fewest. Several top significant clusters appeared, in a later analysis, to be linked to common viral pathogens.

The CDR3 has 16 amino acids. V shed 0 bases and J 4 bases; nucleotides not matched to a gene: 5. In germline, CDR1 is SGDLS, CDR2 YYNGEE. Primers for the PCR totalled 60 Vbeta and 13 Jbeta. This table comes from immunoSEQ multiplex PCR, and its TCRdb copy is limited to in-frame clones, with some not included. Of 150,000 to 200,000 clones in the sample, 70% to 85% were seen once. The chain has TRBV9 and TRBJ1-1; 11 nucleotides match TRBD1. Sequencing was carried out using PBMCs. This TCR was recovered from a male donor in good health and CMV-seronegative. CDR3 coding DNA: TGTGCCAGCAGCGTAGGGGGGGACAGGGGGGGCACTGAAGCTTTCTTT. Protein product: CASSVGGDRGGTEAFF.